The 4 T cell receptor beta chains in this list originate from one sample, sequenced in a study of T cells in Graves' hyperthyroidism and ophthalmopathy. Authors of the study amplified TCR beta CDR3 regions from RNA transcripts. HTBI primers were employed in a first-round RT-PCR of the TCR CDR3. One entry per CDR3 protein results from TCRdb running MiXCR on the multiplex PCR reads. This sample has 360,000 or so distinct CDR3 sequences, with around 15% found just once. Sequenced input: blood. These receptors were collected from a woman between 55 and 75 years old with Graves' ophthalmopathy.

This clonotype was seen more than once but under ten times. V and J are TRBV5-1 and TRBJ2-1; TRBD1 aligns across 11 bases. V dropped 4 bases and J dropped 6; count of bases not matched to a gene: 6. This CDR3 spans 15 amino acids. Germline V gene sequence: CDR1 SGHRS, CDR2 YFSETQ. CDR3 loop: CASSLRDRGVNEQFF. DNA for the CDR3: TGCGCCAGCAGCCTGAGGGACAGGGGGGTCAATGAGCAGTTCTTC.

Points on this clonotype: One base away lies a much larger clone, so this may be a sequencing read error. This rearrangement joins TRBV7-3 to TRBJ2-1, with D perhaps TRBD1 or TRBD2 (5 bases each). Per germline, CDR1 SGHTA and CDR2 FQGTGA. The CDR3 consists of 16 residues. The CDR3 DNA reads TGTGCCAGCACCCCTCGGGGACCCAGCTCCTACAGTGAGCAGTTCTTC. Amino acid sequence: CASTPRGPSSYSEQFF.

Remarks on this clonotype: A much more abundant neighbour one base away suggests this may be a read error. This sequence joins TRBV12-3 or TRBV12-4 and TRBJ2-1; D possibly matches TRBD1 or TRBD2 (6 bases each). The CDR3 covers 15 residues. The germline V and J ends were trimmed by 6 bases and 2 bases, with 14 bases remaining between them. The CDR3 region has the DNA TGTGCCAGCAGCCGGGGGCGGTTGCCCTACAATGAGCAGTTCTTC. Amino acid sequence: CASSRGRLPYNEQFF.

This clonotype was seen at least ten times. An end of the junction does not agree with germline; a read error may underlie this. The chain joins TRBV7-2 to TRBJ2-4; 11 bases map to TRBD2. The germline gives CDR1 SGHTA, CDR2 FQGNSA. This CDR3 is 16 amino acids long. The CDR3 DNA is TGTGCCAGCAGCCCCACACTAGCGGGAGCCGAAAACATTCAGTACTTC. This translates into CASSPTLAGAENIQYF.